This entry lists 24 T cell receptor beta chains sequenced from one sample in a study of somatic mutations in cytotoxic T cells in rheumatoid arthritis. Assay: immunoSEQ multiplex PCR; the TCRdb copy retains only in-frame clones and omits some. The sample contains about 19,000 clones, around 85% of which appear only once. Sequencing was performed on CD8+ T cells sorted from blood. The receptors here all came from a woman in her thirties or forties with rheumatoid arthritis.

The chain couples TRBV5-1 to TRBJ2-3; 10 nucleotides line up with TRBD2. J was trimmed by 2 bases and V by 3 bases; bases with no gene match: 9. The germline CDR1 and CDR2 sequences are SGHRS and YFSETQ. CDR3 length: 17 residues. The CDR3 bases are TGCGCCAGCAGCTCATGGACTAGCGGAGAAGACACAGATACGCAGTATTTT. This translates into CASSSWTSGEDTDTQYF.

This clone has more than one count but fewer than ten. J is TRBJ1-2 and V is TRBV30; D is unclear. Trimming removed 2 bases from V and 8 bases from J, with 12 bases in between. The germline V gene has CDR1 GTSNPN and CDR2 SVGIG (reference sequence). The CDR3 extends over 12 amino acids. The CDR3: CAWSPTGSGYTF. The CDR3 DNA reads TGTGCCTGGAGTCCAACGGGATCCGGCTACACCTTC.

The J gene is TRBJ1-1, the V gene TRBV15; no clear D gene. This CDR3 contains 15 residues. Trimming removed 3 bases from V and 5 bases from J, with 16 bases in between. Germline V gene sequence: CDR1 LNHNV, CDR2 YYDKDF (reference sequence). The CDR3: CATSSPSGVGTEAFF. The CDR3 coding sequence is TGTGCCACCAGCAGCCCTTCCGGGGTGGGGACTGAAGCTTTCTTT.

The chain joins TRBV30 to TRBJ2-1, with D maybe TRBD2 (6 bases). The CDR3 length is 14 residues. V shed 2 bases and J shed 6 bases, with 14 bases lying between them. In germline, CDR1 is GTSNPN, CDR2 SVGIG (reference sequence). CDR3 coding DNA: TGTGCCTGGAGTTTCACGACTAGGATCAATGAGCAGTTCTTC. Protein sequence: CAWSFTTRINEQFF.

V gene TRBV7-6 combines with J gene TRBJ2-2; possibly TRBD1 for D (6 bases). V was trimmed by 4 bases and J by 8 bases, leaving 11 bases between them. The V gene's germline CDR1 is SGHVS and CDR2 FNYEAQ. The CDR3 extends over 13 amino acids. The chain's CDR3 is CASSSLGAGELFF. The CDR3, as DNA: TGTGCCAGCAGCTCGTTGGGGGCAGGGGAGCTGTTTTTT.

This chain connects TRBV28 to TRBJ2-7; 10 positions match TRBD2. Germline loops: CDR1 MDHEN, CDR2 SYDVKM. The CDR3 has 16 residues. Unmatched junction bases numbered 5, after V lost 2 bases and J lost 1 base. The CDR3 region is CASSLILAGVSYEQYF. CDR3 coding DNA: TGTGCCAGCAGTTTAATTCTAGCGGGGGTGTCCTACGAGCAGTACTTC.

The CDR3 reads CASSSPPDRGEDNEQFF. The DNA of the CDR3 is TGCGCCAGCAGCTCTCCGCCCGACAGGGGAGAAGACAATGAGCAGTTCTTC. The gene calls are TRBV5-1 and TRBJ2-1, with 8 bases fitting TRBD1. With 3 bases clipped from V and 5 bases from J, the junction kept 13 bases outside the gene matches. There are 17 residues in the CDR3. Germline V gene data show CDR1 as SGHRS and CDR2 as YFSETQ.

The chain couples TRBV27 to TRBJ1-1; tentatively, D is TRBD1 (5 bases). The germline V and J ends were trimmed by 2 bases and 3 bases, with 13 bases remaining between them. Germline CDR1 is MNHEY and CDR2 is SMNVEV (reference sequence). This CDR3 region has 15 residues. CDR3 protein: CASSLRREGHTEAFF. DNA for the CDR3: TGTGCCAGCAGTTTAAGGAGGGAGGGGCACACTGAAGCTTTCTTT.

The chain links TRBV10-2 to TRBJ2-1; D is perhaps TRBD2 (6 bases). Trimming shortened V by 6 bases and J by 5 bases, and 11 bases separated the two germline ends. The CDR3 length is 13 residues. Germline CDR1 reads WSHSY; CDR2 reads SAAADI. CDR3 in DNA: TGCGCCAGCAGACTAGCCGGGAACAATGAGCAGTTCTTC. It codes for CASRLAGNNEQFF.

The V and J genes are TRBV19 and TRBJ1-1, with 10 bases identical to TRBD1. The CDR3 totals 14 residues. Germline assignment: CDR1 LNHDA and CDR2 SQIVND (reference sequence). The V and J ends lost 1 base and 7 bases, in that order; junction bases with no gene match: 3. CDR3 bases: TGTGCCAGTAGTATAGGACAGGGGGCAAGTGAAGCTTTCTTT. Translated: CASSIGQGASEAFF.

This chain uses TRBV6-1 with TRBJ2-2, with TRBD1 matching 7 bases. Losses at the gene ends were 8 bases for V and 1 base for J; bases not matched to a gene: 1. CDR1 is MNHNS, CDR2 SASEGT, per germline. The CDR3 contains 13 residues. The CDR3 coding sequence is TGTGCCAGCTGGGACAGGAACACCGGGGAGCTGTTTTTT. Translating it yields CASWDRNTGELFF.

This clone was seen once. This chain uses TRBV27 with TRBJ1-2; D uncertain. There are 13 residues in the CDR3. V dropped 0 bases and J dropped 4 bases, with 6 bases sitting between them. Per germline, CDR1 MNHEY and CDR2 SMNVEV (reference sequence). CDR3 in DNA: TGTGCCAGCAGTTTATCTGGGCCCTATGGCTACACCTTC. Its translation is CASSLSGPYGYTF.

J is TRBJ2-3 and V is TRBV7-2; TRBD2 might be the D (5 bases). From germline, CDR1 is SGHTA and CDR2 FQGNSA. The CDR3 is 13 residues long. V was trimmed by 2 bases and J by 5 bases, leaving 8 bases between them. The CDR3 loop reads CASSLSRGDTQYF. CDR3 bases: TGTGCCAGCAGCTTAAGCCGGGGAGATACGCAGTATTTT.

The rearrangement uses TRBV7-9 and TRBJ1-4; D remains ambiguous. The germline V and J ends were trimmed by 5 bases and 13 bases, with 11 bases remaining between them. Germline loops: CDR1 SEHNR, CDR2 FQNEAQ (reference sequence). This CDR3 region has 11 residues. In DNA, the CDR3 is TGTGCCAGCAGCCTCTCTAGAAGACTGTTTTTT. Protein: CASSLSRRLFF.

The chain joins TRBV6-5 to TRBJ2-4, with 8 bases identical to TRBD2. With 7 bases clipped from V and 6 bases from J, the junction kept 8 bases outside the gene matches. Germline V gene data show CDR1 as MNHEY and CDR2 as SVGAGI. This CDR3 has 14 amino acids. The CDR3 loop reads CASKNGGGGNIQYF. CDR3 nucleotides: TGTGCCAGCAAAAACGGGGGGGGCGGAAACATTCAGTACTTC.

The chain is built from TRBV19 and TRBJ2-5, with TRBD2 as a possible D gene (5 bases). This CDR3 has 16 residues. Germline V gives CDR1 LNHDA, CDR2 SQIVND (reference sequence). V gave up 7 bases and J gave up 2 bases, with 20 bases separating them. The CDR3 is CASKKTGIELQETQYF. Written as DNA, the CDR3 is TGTGCCAGTAAGAAAACGGGGATCGAATTACAAGAGACCCAGTACTTC.

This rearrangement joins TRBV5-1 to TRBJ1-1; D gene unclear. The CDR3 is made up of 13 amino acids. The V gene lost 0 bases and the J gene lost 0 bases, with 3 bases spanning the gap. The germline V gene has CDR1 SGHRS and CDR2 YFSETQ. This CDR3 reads CASSLDMNTEAFF. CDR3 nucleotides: TGCGCCAGCAGCTTGGACATGAACACTGAAGCTTTCTTT.

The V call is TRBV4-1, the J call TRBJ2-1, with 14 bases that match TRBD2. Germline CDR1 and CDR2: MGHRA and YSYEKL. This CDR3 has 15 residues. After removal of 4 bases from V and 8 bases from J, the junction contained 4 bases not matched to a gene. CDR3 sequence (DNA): TGCGCCAGCAGCCTCAGACTAGCGGGGGGGGATGAGCAGTTCTTC. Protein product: CASSLRLAGGDEQFF.

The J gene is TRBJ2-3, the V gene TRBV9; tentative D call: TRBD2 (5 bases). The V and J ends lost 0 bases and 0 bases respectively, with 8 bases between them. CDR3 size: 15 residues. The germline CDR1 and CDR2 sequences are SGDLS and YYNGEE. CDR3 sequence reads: CASSVEGGSTDTQYF. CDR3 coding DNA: TGTGCCAGCAGCGTAGAGGGCGGGAGCACAGATACGCAGTATTTT.

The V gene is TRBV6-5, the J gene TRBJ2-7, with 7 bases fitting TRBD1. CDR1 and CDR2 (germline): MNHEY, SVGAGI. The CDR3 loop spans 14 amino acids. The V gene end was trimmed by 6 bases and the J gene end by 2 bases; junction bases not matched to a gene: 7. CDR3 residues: CASSHRDRAYEQYF. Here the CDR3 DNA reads TGTGCCAGCAGCCACCGGGACAGAGCCTACGAGCAGTACTTC.

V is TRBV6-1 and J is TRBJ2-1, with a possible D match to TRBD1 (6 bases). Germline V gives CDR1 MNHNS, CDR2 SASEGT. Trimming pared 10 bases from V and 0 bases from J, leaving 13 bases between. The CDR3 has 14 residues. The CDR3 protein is CATTDSNSYNEQFF. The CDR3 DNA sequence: TGTGCCACCACGGACAGTAACTCCTACAATGAGCAGTTCTTC.

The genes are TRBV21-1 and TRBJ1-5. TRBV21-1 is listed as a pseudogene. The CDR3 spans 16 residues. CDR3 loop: CASNDSNFRGNQPQHF. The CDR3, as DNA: TGTGCCAGCAACGATTCTAATTTCCGGGGCAATCAGCCCCAGCATTTT.

CDR3 nucleotide sequence: TGTGCCGTGCATCCTAGCGGTACCTACAATGAGCAGTTCTTC. Its protein product is CAVHPSGTYNEQFF. The chain carries TRBV2 and TRBJ2-1; TRBD2 aligns across 7 bases. Trimming at V came to 11 bases and at J to 2 bases, leaving 9 bases not matched to a gene. The CDR3 loop spans 14 amino acids. Germline lookup yields CDR1 SNHLY and CDR2 FYNNEI.

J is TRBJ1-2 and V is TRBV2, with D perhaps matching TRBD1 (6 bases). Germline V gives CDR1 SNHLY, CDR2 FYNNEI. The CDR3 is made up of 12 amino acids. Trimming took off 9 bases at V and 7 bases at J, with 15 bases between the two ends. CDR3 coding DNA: TGTGCCAGTACCGGACAGCCTGGTGGCTACACCTTC. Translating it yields CASTGQPGGYTF.